The clone carrying this T cell receptor beta chain occurred many times. The antigen is undetermined. These data belong to a study of cytomegalovirus exposure and HLA in healthy donors. Overall study findings and caveats: More clonal expansion characterized HLA-associated TCR beta chains than equally common others in a later analysis.

V was pared by 0 bases and J by 3 bases, with 12 bases between. The CDR3 runs to 15 residues. The germline CDR1 and CDR2 sequences are SQVTM and ANQGSEA. PCR was performed using 60 Vbeta and 13 Jbeta primers. TCRdb keeps only in-frame clones here, not all; method: immunoSEQ multiplex PCR. The sample shows 210,000 or so clones, about 83% of them seen only once. The sample comprised PBMCs. This chain uses TRBV29-1 with TRBJ2-1, with D maybe TRBD2 (5 bases). This TCR came from a human donor in good health. The CDR3 sequence is CSVEDPFRDYNEQFF. The CDR3 region has the DNA TGCAGCGTTGAAGATCCGTTTCGGGACTACAATGAGCAGTTCTTC.